The next 11 T cell receptor beta chains were all read from a single sample in a study of blood T cells in healthy people across ages. A sample-barcoded 5' primer and a J-beta primer mix were used in a second PCR of roughly 7 to 11 cycles. MiXCR, applied by TCRdb to the 5' RACE reads, yields one record per CDR3 protein. The top ten hold 7.7% of the sample, which has 1.5 million to 2 million distinct CDR3 sequences, roughly 28% seen once. Sequencing was performed on blood. The source of these receptors is a young woman in good health.

On this clonotype: One end of the junction does not line up with germline, which may come from a read error. This chain connects TRBV4-3 to TRBJ1-6; no clear D gene. In germline, CDR1 is LGHNA, CDR2 YSLEER. The CDR3 covers 15 residues. In DNA form, the CDR3 reads TGCGCCAGCAGCCAAGATAGGTTCGGGAATTCACCCCCCCACTTT. Its translation is CASSQDRFGNSPPHF.

This clonotype came up a few times. The V and J genes are TRBV28 and TRBJ1-2; D gene ambiguous. CDR3 length: 13 amino acids. Germline CDR1 MDHEN, CDR2 SYDVKM. Trimming took 6 bases from V and 8 from J, leaving 16 bases between them. CDR3 region: CASSQSSDRGYTF. The CDR3 region has the DNA TGTGCCAGCAGCCAATCATCCGACCGGGGCTACACCTTC.

This chain connects TRBV28 to TRBJ2-1, with 12 bases aligning to TRBD2. The V segment lost 6 bases and the J segment 3 bases; nucleotides outside the gene matches: 6. Germline CDR1 and CDR2: MDHEN and SYDVKM. This CDR3 is built from 16 residues. CDR3 sequence: CASRPTSGGRYNEQFF. The CDR3 coding sequence is TGTGCCAGCAGGCCGACTAGCGGGGGCCGCTACAATGAGCAGTTCTTC.

There are many counts of this clonotype. The J gene is TRBJ2-7, the V gene TRBV6-2 or TRBV6-3; D is possibly TRBD1 or TRBD2 (5 bases each). CDR3 length: 17 residues. The V end was cut by 7 bases, the J end by 2 bases, with 24 bases between. Looked up from germline, CDR1 is MNHEY and CDR2 is SVGEGT. CDR3 loop: CASTIRLTSGTAYEQYF. CDR3 coding DNA: TGTGCCAGCACCATCAGGCTTACCTCCGGGACCGCCTACGAGCAGTACTTC.

This clonotype was observed many times. This chain joins TRBV10-3 and TRBJ2-5; tentatively, D is TRBD1 (5 bases). The CDR3 contains 14 residues. Germline V lookup: CDR1 ENHRY, CDR2 SYGVKD. Trimming took off 0 bases at V and 5 bases at J, with 10 bases between the two ends. CDR3 amino acids: CAISESQGMETQYF. For the CDR3, the DNA is TGTGCCATCAGTGAGTCGCAGGGTATGGAGACCCAGTACTTC.

V usage is TRBV10-1 and J usage is TRBJ2-1; D gene uncertain. The CDR3 loop spans 12 amino acids. The ends were cut back, 3 bases at V and 12 bases at J, with 12 bases in the middle. In germline, CDR1 is WNHNN, CDR2 SYGVQD (reference sequence). The CDR3 DNA follows: TGCGCCAGCAGTGATGGCTCCCCGGGGCAGTTCTTC. As protein: CASSDGSPGQFF.

In this sample, this clonotype turned up a few times. The chain combines TRBV14 with TRBJ2-1; D is unclear. Germline V gives CDR1 SGHDN, CDR2 FVKESK. The CDR3 length is 16 residues. V lost 2 bases, J lost 0 bases, and 11 bases lay in between. The CDR3 DNA follows: TGTGCCAGCAGCCAAAGTAGATTCTCCTCCTACAATGAGCAGTTCTTC. Translating gives CASSQSRFSSYNEQFF.

The chain combines TRBV28 with TRBJ2-6; weak D call: TRBD1 (6 bases). The V gene's germline CDR1 is MDHEN and CDR2 SYDVKM. Trimming shortened V by 6 bases and J by 0 bases, and 15 bases separated the two germline ends. This CDR3 has 17 residues. The CDR3 DNA reads as TGTGCCAGCAGCCCTCGGACAGTCCGCTCTGGGGCCAACGTCCTGACTTTC. Translated, it gives CASSPRTVRSGANVLTF. The full variable domain, completed using reference TRBV28 and TRBJ2-6, is DVKVTQSSRYLVKRTGEKVFLECVQDMDHENMFWYRQDPGLGLRLIYFSYDVKMKEKGDIPEGYSVSREKKERFSLILESASTNQTSMYLCASSPRTVRSGANVLTFGAGSRLTVL.

This clonotype was observed once. V gene TRBV4-1 combines with J gene TRBJ2-3; the D is unclear. V gave up 4 bases and J gave up 0 bases, with 14 bases separating them. The CDR3 is 16 residues long. Looked up from germline, CDR1 is MGHRA and CDR2 is YSYEKL. CDR3: CASSRQEYDSTDTQYF. CDR3 coding DNA: TGCGCCAGCAGCCGCCAAGAATATGACAGCACAGATACGCAGTATTTT.

In this sample, this clonotype turned up a few times. The rearrangement links TRBV29-1 to TRBJ2-2; 7 nucleotides agree with TRBD1. Trimming removed 6 bases from V and 0 bases from J; junction bases left unmatched: 7. Germline V lookup: CDR1 SQVTM, CDR2 ANQGSEA. The CDR3 sequence is 15 residues long. DNA of the CDR3: TGCAGCGTGACTACGACAGGGACGAACACCGGGGAGCTGTTTTTT. It translates to CSVTTTGTNTGELFF.

The chain employs TRBV2 and TRBJ2-7, with TRBD2 matching over 10 bases. This CDR3 contains 13 residues. Trimming removed 7 bases from V and 3 bases from J; junction bases left unmatched: 3. Looked up from germline, CDR1 is SNHLY and CDR2 is FYNNEI. CDR3 DNA sequence: TGTGCCAGCACTACTAGCGGGGACTACGAGCAGTACTTC. As protein: CASTTSGDYEQYF. The full variable domain, in which reference TRBV2 and TRBJ2-7 provide the parts outside the CDR3, is EPEVTQTPSHQVTQMGQEVILRCVPISNHLYFYWYRQILGQKVEFLVSFYNNEISEKSEIFDDQFSVERPDGSNFTLKIRSTKLEDSAMYFCASTTSGDYEQYFGPGTRLTVT.